These 15 T cell receptor beta chains share one sample of origin, sequenced in a study of T cells in Graves' hyperthyroidism and ophthalmopathy. Amplification of TCR beta CDR3 regions used RNA as the template. The study used the HTBI primer set for a first-round RT-PCR of the TCR CDR3. TCRdb fed the multiplex PCR reads into MiXCR, producing one record per CDR3 protein. The sample lists around 350,000 distinct CDR3 sequences, just under 25% occurring once. Sequenced sample: blood. Source of these receptors: a man aged 50 or older with Graves' hyperthyroidism.

A word on this clonotype: A read error may be the cause here, since a much bigger clone is one base away. The V gene is TRBV18, the J gene TRBJ1-1; unclear D gene. The CDR3 spans 14 residues. The germline V gene encodes CDR1 KGHSH and CDR2 LQKENI. Trimming left V 0 bases short and J 4 bases short, with 9 bases between. The CDR3 DNA reads TGTGCCAGCTCACCACCGTCGGGTGGCACTGAAGCTTTCTTT. As protein: CASSPPSGGTEAFF.

The chain links TRBV20-1 to TRBJ2-4; D is unclear. V lost 3 bases and J lost 5, with 2 bases in between. There are 10 residues in the CDR3. Germline V CDR1 and CDR2: DFQATT, SNEGSKA (reference sequence). The CDR3, as DNA: TGCAGTGCTAGCCAAAACATTCAGTACTTC. Encoded protein: CSASQNIQYF.

This clonotype was detected a few times. This chain links TRBV11-2 with TRBJ2-3, with 9 bases lining up with TRBD2. Per the germline V gene, CDR1 is SGHAT and CDR2 is FQNNGV. CDR3 length equals 16 residues. V lost 3 bases, J lost 1 base, and 5 bases stayed unmatched. Here the CDR3 DNA reads TGTGCCAGCAGCTTCCGACTAGCGGAGGGCACAGATACGCAGTATTTT. Protein sequence: CASSFRLAEGTDTQYF.

The chain joins TRBV27 to TRBJ2-2; possibly TRBD1 for D (5 bases). V was pared by 5 bases and J by 7 bases, with 20 bases between. The CDR3 is made up of 16 amino acids. CDR1 and CDR2 from the germline V gene are MNHEY and SMNVEV (reference sequence). The CDR3 loop is CASSTLGVEGVGELFF. DNA for the CDR3: TGTGCCAGCAGTACGCTAGGGGTCGAAGGGGTCGGGGAGCTGTTTTTT.

This clonotype occurred a few times. The V and J genes are TRBV5-5 and TRBJ2-7; D unclear. V was trimmed by 0 bases and J by 3 bases, leaving 13 bases between them. This CDR3 region has 15 residues. The germline CDR1 and CDR2 sequences are SGHKS and YYEKEE (reference sequence). Here the CDR3 DNA reads TGTGCCAGCAGCTTGGGAGGACCTACTATCTACGAGCAGTACTTC. Protein: CASSLGGPTIYEQYF.

This clonotype was counted many times. This chain links TRBV7-2 with TRBJ1-5, with D maybe TRBD1 (6 bases). The germline V gene encodes CDR1 SGHTA and CDR2 FQGNSA. Deletions cut 4 bases from V and 4 bases from J, with 8 bases between. This CDR3 spans 13 amino acids. The CDR3 region is CASSYTGNQPQHF. CDR3 sequence (DNA): TGTGCCAGCAGCTATACAGGGAATCAGCCCCAGCATTTT.

This clonotype was seen more than once but under ten times. The rearrangement joins TRBV5-1 to TRBJ2-6; D is ambiguous. The CDR3 contains 15 residues. Trimming left V 0 bases short and J 0 bases short, with 4 bases between. Germline V gene data show CDR1 as SGHRS and CDR2 as YFSETQ. The CDR3 region is CASSLDRSGANVLTF. CDR3 DNA sequence: TGCGCCAGCAGCTTGGATCGCTCTGGGGCCAACGTCCTGACTTTC.

This clonotype showed up just a few times. The chain joins TRBV6-1 to TRBJ2-3, with TRBD2 as a possible D gene (5 bases). Deletions cut 7 bases from V and 2 bases from J, with 16 bases between. The germline V gene encodes CDR1 MNHNS and CDR2 SASEGT. The CDR3 contains 15 residues. DNA of the CDR3: TGTGCCAGCAAGGTCGGGAATCAACCCACAGATACGCAGTATTTT. Translated: CASKVGNQPTDTQYF.

In its sample, this clonotype was seen a few times. The chain combines TRBV6-1 with TRBJ1-2, with D perhaps matching TRBD1 (5 bases). Between the trimmed V and J ends, which lost 1 base and 5 bases, there was a span of 17 bases. Germline loops: CDR1 MNHNS, CDR2 SASEGT. The CDR3 length is 16 residues. CDR3 in DNA: TGTGCCAGCAGTGAAGAGGCAGCCGGGGCCTATTATGGCTACACCTTC. Amino acids: CASSEEAAGAYYGYTF.

In its sample, this clonotype was seen a few times. Written as DNA, the CDR3 is TGTGCCAGCAGCCGGGACAGAGATAGCAATCAGCCCCAGCATTTT. This sequence encodes CASSRDRDSNQPQHF. The rearrangement links TRBV3-1 to TRBJ1-5; TRBD1 aligns across 7 bases. V was pared by 4 bases and J by 0 bases, with 3 bases of the junction left unmatched. The CDR3 has 15 amino acids. CDR1 is LGHDT, CDR2 YNNKEL, per germline (reference sequence).

The CDR3 protein is CASSWDLNEQFF. The CDR3 bases are TGTGCCAGCAGCTGGGACTTGAATGAGCAGTTCTTC. The V call is TRBV7-3, the J call TRBJ2-1; the D gene is possibly TRBD2 (6 bases). Germline-derived CDR1 and CDR2 are SGHTA and FQGTGA. Trimming removed 4 bases at V and 7 bases at J, with 8 bases between. The CDR3 contains 12 residues.

The chain combines TRBV30 with TRBJ1-2, with D possibly TRBD1 on 5 matching bases. Germline V gives CDR1 GTSNPN, CDR2 SVGIG (reference sequence). V was shortened by 3 bases and J by 8 bases, with 7 bases between the two germline ends. This CDR3 has 10 amino acids. As DNA, the CDR3 is TGTGCCTGGAGAGGGGTAGGCTACACCTTC. This sequence encodes CAWRGVGYTF. Full variable domain (outside the CDR3, taken from reference TRBV30 and TRBJ1-2): SQTIHQWPATLVQPVGSPLSLECTVEGTSNPNLYWYRQAAGRGLQLLFYSVGIGQISSEVPQNLSASRPQDRQFILSSKKLLLSDSGFYLCAWRGVGYTFGSGTRLTVV.

The chain combines TRBV5-1 with TRBJ2-7; possibly TRBD2 for D (7 bases). The germline V gene has CDR1 SGHRS and CDR2 YFSETQ. The CDR3 loop spans 14 amino acids. V was trimmed by 2 bases and J by 3 bases, leaving 12 bases between them. Written as DNA, the CDR3 is TGCGCCAGCAGCTTCGGGGGGCGCGTCTACGAGCAGTACTTC. This encodes CASSFGGRVYEQYF.

This clonotype was detected many times. The rearrangement joins TRBV7-3 to TRBJ2-3; 10 nucleotides align to TRBD2. There are 18 residues in the CDR3. Losses at the gene ends were 1 base for V and 7 bases for J; bases not matched to a gene: 14. CDR1 SGHTA and CDR2 FQGTGA come from the germline V gene. The CDR3 nucleotides read TGTGCCAGCAGCTTAAACCCCACGGGTAGCGGGAGGTGGAATACGCAGTATTTT. Its translation is CASSLNPTGSGRWNTQYF.

This clonotype has a single count. DNA for the CDR3: TGTGCCAGCAGCCGGTATAGCGGACCTGGGAATGAGCAGTTCTTC. Translation: CASSRYSGPGNEQFF. The rearrangement uses TRBV5-8 and TRBJ2-1, with D possibly matching TRBD2 (6 bases). The CDR3 extends over 15 amino acids. Germline loops: CDR1 SGHTS, CDR2 YDEGEE. V was shortened by 4 bases and J by 7 bases, with 18 bases between the two germline ends.